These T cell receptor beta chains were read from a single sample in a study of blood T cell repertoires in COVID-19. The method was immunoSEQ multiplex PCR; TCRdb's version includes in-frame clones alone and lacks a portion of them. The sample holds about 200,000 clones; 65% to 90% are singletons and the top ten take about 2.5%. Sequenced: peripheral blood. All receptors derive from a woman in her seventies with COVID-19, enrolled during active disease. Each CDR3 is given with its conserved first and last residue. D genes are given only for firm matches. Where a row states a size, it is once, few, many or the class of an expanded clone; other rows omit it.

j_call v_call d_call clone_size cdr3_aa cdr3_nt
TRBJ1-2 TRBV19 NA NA CASSISLIGSYGYTF TGTGCCAGTAGTATAAGCCTCATAGGGAGCTATGGCTACACCTTC
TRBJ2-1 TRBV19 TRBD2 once CASSISGTSGAGNEQFF TGTGCCAGTAGTATTTCCGGGACTAGCGGGGCGGGGAATGAGCAGTTCTTC
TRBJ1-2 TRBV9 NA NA CASSVSPRVTANYGYTF TGTGCCAGCAGCGTATCCCCCCGGGTCACGGCTAACTATGGCTACACCTTC
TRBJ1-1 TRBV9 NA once CASSVVDSPWGTEAFF TGTGCCAGCAGCGTAGTAGACAGCCCATGGGGCACTGAAGCTTTCTTT
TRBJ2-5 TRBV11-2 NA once CASSLDSLGTQYF TGTGCCAGCAGCTTGGACTCCCTTGGGACCCAGTACTTC
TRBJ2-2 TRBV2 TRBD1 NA CASSQDRAGELFF TGTGCCAGCAGTCAAGACAGGGCCGGGGAGCTGTTTTTT
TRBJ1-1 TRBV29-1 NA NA CSVEEVTEAFF TGCAGCGTTGAGGAGGTCACTGAAGCTTTCTTT
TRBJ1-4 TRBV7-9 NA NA CASTLSNEKLFF TGTGCCAGCACCCTAAGTAATGAAAAACTGTTTTTT
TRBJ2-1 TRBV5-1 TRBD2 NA CASSFGRGEDYNEQFF TGCGCCAGCAGCTTTGGGAGGGGAGAAGACTACAATGAGCAGTTCTTC
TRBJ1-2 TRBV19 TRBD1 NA CASSNPPGQVKYGYTF TGTGCCAGTAGTAACCCCCCGGGACAGGTTAAGTATGGCTACACCTTC
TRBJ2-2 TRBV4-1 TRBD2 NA CASSHYNGLAGDTGELFF TGCGCCAGCAGCCATTATAATGGACTAGCGGGAGACACCGGGGAGCTGTTTTTT
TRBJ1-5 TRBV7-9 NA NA CASSPGQIDSNQPQHF TGTGCCAGCAGCCCAGGACAGATCGATAGCAATCAGCCCCAGCATTTT
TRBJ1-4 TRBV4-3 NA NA CASSQDKSREKLFF TGCGCCAGCAGCCAAGATAAAAGTCGGGAAAAACTGTTTTTT
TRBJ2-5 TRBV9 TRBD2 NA CASSTIAGTPRETQYF TGTGCCAGCAGCACCATAGCGGGAACCCCCCGGGAGACCCAGTACTTC
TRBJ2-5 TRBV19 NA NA CASSIALGGQETQYF TGTGCCAGTAGTATCGCACTGGGGGGACAAGAGACCCAGTACTTC
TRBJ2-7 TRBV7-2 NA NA CASSSLRGSYEQYF TGTGCCAGCAGCTCACTCCGGGGCTCCTACGAGCAGTACTTC
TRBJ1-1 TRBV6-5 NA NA CASSQREAFF TGTGCCAGCAGTCAGCGAGAAGCTTTCTTT
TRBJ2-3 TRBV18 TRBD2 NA CASSPNGGAIDTQYF TGTGCCAGCTCACCCAACGGGGGGGCCATAGATACGCAGTATTTT
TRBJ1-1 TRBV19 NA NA CASSLRQTGLAFF TGTGCCAGTAGTCTTAGACAAACAGGTCTAGCTTTCTTT
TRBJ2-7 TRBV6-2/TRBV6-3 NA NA CASSSPSGSYEQYF TGTGCCAGCAGTTCTCCAAGCGGTTCCTACGAGCAGTACTTC
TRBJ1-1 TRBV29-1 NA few CSETQGLNTEAFF TGCAGCGAAACACAGGGACTGAACACTGAAGCTTTCTTT
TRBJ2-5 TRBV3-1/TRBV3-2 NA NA CASSRRGVLETQYF TGTGCCAGCAGCCGGCGGGGAGTCCTCGAGACCCAGTACTTC
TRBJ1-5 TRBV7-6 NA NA CASSTALPGEPQHF TGTGCCAGCAGCACAGCACTGCCAGGGGAGCCCCAGCATTTT
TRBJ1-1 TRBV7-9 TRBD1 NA CASSSQGGSTEAFF TGTGCCAGCAGCAGCCAGGGGGGAAGCACTGAAGCTTTCTTT
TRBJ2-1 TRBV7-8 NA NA CASSLDGTRKQFF TGTGCCAGCAGCTTAGACGGGACAAGAAAGCAGTTCTTC
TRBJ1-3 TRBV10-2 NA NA CASSLDSESGNTIYF TGCGCCAGCAGCCTCGACAGCGAGTCTGGAAACACCATATATTTT
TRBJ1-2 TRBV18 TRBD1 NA CASSPGSAAGGIQGYTF TGTGCCAGCTCACCGGGGTCCGCGGCAGGGGGAATTCAGGGCTACACCTTC
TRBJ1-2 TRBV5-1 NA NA CASSLAGVSGYTF TGCGCCAGCAGCTTGGCCGGGGTTTCCGGCTACACCTTC
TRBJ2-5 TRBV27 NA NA CASSFGPASESQYF TGTGCCAGCAGTTTTGGTCCTGCATCGGAGTCCCAGTACTTC
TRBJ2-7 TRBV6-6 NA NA CASSFDNLYEQYF TGTGCCAGCAGTTTTGACAACCTCTACGAGCAGTACTTC
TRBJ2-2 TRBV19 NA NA CASRVGGYTGELFF TGTGCCAGTAGAGTAGGGGGATATACCGGGGAGCTGTTTTTT
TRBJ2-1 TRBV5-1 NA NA CASSLPRDEQFF TGCGCCAGCAGCCTACCCAGGGATGAGCAGTTCTTC
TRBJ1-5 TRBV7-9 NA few CASSLGRGSDYNQPQHF TGTGCCAGCAGCTTAGGTAGGGGATCGGACTACAATCAGCCCCAGCATTTT
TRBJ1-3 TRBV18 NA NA CASSADSSGNTIYF TGTGCCAGCTCAGCAGACAGCTCTGGAAACACCATATATTTT
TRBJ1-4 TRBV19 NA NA CASSMGGANYEKLFF TGTGCCAGTAGTATGGGGGGGGCCAACTATGAAAAACTGTTTTTT
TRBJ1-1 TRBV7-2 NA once CASSLGLSGYAEAFF TGTGCCAGCAGCTTAGGGTTGTCGGGTTACGCTGAAGCTTTCTTT
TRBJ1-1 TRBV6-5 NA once CASGNRVAEAFF TGTGCCAGCGGAAACAGGGTCGCTGAAGCTTTCTTT
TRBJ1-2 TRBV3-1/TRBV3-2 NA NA CASSGGQFYGYTF TGTGCCAGCAGTGGCGGACAGTTCTATGGCTACACCTTC
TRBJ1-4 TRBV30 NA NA CAWSKRAGSPNEKLFF TGTGCCTGGAGTAAACGGGCGGGCAGCCCTAATGAAAAACTGTTTTTT
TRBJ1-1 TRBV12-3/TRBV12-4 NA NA CASNKEATEAFF TGTGCCAGCAACAAGGAGGCCACTGAAGCTTTCTTT
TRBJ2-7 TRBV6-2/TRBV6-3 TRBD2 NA CASSYVFSGSYEQYF TGTGCCAGCAGTTACGTGTTTAGCGGGAGTTACGAGCAGTACTTC
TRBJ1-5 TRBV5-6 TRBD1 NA CASSSGTGATQPQHF TGTGCCAGCAGCTCGGGGACAGGGGCTACCCAGCCCCAGCATTTT
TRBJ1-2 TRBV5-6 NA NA CASSWGGAASYGYTF TGTGCCAGCAGCTGGGGTGGGGCAGCGAGCTATGGCTACACCTTC
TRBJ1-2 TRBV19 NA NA CASSSDRSFNGYTF TGTGCCAGTAGTTCGGACAGATCCTTCAATGGCTACACCTTC
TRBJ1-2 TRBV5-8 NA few CASSRLGGAEYGYTF TGTGCCAGCAGCCGCCTAGGGGGGGCTGAGTACGGCTACACCTTC
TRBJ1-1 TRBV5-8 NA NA CASSPWGFDRNTEAFF TGTGCCAGCAGCCCTTGGGGATTTGACAGGAACACTGAAGCTTTCTTT
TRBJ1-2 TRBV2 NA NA CASSRIGQNYGYTF TGTGCCAGCAGTCGAATCGGACAGAACTATGGCTACACCTTC
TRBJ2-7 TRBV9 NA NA CASSVEGGSYEQYF TGTGCCAGCAGCGTAGAAGGCGGTTCCTACGAGCAGTACTTC